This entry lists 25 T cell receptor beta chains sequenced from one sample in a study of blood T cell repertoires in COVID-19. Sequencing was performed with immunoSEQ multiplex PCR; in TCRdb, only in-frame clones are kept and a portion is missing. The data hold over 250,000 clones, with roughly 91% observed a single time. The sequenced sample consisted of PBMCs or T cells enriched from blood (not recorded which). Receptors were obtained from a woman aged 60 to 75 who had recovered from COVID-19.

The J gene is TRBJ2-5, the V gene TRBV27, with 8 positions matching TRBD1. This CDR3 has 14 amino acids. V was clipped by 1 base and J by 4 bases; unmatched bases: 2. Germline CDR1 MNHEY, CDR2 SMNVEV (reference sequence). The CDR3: CASSLWDRRETQYF. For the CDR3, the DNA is TGTGCCAGCAGTTTATGGGACAGGAGAGAGACCCAGTACTTC.

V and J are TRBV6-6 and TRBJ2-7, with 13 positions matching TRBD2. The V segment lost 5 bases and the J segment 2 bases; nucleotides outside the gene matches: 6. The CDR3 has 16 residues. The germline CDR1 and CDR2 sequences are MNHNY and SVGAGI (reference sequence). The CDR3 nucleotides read TGTGCCAGCAGTCCCGGGACTAGCGGGGTGACCTACGAGCAGTACTTC. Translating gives CASSPGTSGVTYEQYF.

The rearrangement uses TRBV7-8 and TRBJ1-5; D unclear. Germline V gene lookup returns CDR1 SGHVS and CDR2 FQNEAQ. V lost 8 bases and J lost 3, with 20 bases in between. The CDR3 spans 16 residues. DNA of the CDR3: TGTGCCAGCCCCGCTGGGCTCGAGAGAACCAATCAGCCCCAGCATTTT. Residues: CASPAGLERTNQPQHF.

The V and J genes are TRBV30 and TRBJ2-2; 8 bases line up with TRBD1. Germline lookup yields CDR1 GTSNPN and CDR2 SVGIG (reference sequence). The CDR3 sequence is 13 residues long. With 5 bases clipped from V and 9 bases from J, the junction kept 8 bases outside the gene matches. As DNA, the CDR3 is TGTGCCTGGGGGACAGGAGGACCCCGGGAGCTGTTTTTT. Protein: CAWGTGGPRELFF.

CDR3 in DNA: TGTGCCAGCAGGTCCGGGACAAGGGGACCAGATACGCAGTATTTT. Translated: CASRSGTRGPDTQYF. The V gene is TRBV27, the J gene TRBJ2-3, with a possible D match to TRBD1 (6 bases). This CDR3 region has 15 residues. Between the trimmed V and J ends, which lost 6 bases and 4 bases, there was a span of 17 bases. CDR1 MNHEY and CDR2 SMNVEV come from the germline V gene (reference sequence).

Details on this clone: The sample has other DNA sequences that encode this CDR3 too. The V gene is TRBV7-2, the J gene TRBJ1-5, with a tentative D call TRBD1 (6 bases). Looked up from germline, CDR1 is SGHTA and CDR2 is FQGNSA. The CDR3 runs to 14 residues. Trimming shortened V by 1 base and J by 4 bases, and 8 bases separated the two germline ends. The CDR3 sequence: CASSLEGGNQPQHF. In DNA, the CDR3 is TGTGCCAGCAGCTTAGAAGGGGGAAATCAGCCCCAGCATTTT.

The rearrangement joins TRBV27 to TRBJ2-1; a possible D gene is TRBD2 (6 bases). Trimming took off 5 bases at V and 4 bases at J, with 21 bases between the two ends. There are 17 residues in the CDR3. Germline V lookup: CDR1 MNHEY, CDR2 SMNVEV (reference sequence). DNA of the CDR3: TGTGCCAGCAGTAGAACCCCGGCTAGCGAGAGATACAATGAGCAGTTCTTC. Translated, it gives CASSRTPASERYNEQFF.

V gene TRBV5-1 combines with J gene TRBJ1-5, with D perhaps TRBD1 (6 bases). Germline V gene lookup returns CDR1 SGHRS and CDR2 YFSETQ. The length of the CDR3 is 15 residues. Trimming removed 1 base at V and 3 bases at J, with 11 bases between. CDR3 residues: CASSLSGDNNQPQHF. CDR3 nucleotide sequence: TGCGCCAGCAGCTTGTCAGGGGATAACAATCAGCCCCAGCATTTT.

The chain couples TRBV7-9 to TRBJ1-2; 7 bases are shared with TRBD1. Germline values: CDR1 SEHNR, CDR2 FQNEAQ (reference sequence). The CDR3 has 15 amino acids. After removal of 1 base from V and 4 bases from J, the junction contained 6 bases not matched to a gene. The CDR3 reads CASSLGPGTVYGYTF. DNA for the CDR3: TGTGCCAGCAGCTTAGGGCCCGGGACAGTCTATGGCTACACCTTC.

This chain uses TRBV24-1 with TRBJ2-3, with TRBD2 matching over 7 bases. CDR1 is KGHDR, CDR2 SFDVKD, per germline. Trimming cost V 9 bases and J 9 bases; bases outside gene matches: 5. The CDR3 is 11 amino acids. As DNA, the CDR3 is TGTGCCACCTCCCTGGGAGGGACGCAGTATTTT. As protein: CATSLGGTQYF.

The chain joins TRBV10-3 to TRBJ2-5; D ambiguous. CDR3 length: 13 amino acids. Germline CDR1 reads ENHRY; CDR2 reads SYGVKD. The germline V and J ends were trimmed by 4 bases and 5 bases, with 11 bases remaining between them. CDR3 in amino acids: CAISVRSGETQYF. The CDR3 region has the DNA TGTGCCATCAGTGTAAGGAGTGGGGAGACCCAGTACTTC.

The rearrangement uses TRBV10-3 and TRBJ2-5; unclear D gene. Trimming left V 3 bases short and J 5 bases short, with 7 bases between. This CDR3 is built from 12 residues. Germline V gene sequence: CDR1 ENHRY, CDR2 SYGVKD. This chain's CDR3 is CAISDRLETQYF. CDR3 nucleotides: TGTGCCATCAGTGATAGATTGGAGACCCAGTACTTC.

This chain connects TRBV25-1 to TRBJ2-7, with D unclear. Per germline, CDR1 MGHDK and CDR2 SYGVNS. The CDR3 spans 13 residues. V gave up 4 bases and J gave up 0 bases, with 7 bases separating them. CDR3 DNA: TGTGCCAGCAGTGGGAGTTACTCCTACGAGCAGTACTTC. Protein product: CASSGSYSYEQYF.

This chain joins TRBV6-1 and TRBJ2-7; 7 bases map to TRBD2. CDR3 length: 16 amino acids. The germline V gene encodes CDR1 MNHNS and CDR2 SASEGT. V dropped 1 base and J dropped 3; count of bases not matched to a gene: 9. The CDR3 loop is CASSEEETTGGYEQYF. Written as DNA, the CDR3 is TGTGCCAGCAGTGAAGAAGAAACAACGGGGGGCTACGAGCAGTACTTC.

The CDR3 DNA follows: TGTGCCAGCAGCTTATCGGTTTGGGGCAGTATGAACACTGAAGCTTTCTTT. It specifies CASSLSVWGSMNTEAFF. The rearrangement links TRBV5-8 to TRBJ1-1; D is possibly TRBD1 (5 bases). The CDR3 contains 17 residues. Germline V gene sequence: CDR1 SGHTS, CDR2 YDEGEE. V shed 2 bases and J shed 0 bases, with 17 bases lying between them.

In DNA form, the CDR3 reads TGTGCCAGCAGCAAGATGGAGGGGATGGGCTACACCTTC. Its translation is CASSKMEGMGYTF. This sequence joins TRBV21-1 and TRBJ1-2. TRBV21-1 is shown as a pseudogene. This CDR3 contains 13 residues.

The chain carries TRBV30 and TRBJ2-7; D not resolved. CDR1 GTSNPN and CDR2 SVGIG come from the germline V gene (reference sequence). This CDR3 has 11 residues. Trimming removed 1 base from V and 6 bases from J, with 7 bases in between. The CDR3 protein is CAWSGSREQYF. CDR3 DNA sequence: TGTGCCTGGAGTGGTTCCCGCGAGCAGTACTTC. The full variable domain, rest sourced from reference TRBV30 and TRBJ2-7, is SQTIHQWPATLVQPVGSPLSLECTVEGTSNPNLYWYRQAAGRGLQLLFYSVGIGQISSEVPQNLSASRPQDRQFILSSKKLLLSDSGFYLCAWSGSREQYFGPGTRLTVT.

The CDR3 nucleotides are TGTGCCAGCAGCTTGGTTGTCTACCTGAGCACCGGGGAGCTGTTTTTT. Translation: CASSLVVYLSTGELFF. V is TRBV5-5 and J is TRBJ2-2; D ambiguous. CDR3 length equals 16 residues. Germline lookup yields CDR1 SGHKS and CDR2 YYEKEE (reference sequence). The ends were cut back, 0 bases at V and 4 bases at J, with 13 bases in the middle.

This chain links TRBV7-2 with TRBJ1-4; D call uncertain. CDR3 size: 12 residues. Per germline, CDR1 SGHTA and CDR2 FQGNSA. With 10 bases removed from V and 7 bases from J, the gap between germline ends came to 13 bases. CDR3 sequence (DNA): TGTGCCACCGTGGCGGGCGGTGAAAAACTGTTTTTT. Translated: CATVAGGEKLFF.

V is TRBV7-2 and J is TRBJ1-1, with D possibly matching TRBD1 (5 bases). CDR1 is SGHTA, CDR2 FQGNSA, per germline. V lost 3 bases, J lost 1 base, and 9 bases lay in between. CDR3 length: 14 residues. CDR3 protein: CASSFRVGNTEAFF. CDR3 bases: TGTGCCAGCAGCTTCAGGGTAGGGAACACTGAAGCTTTCTTT.

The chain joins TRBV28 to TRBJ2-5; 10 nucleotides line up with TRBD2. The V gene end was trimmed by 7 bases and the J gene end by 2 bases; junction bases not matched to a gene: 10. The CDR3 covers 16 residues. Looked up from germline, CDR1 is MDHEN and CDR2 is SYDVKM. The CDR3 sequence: CASIPSGLAVQETQYF. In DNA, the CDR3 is TGTGCCAGCATTCCCTCAGGACTAGCGGTGCAAGAGACCCAGTACTTC.

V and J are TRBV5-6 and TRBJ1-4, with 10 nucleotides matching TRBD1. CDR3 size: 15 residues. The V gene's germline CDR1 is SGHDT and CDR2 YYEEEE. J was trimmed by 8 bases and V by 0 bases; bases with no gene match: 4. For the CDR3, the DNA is TGTGCCAGCAGCTTGGAGACAGGGGGCCCCGAAAAACTGTTTTTT. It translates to CASSLETGGPEKLFF. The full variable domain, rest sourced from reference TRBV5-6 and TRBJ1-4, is DAGVTQSPTHLIKTRGQQVTLRCSPKSGHDTVSWYQQALGQGPQFIFQYYEEEERQRGNFPDRFSGHQFPNYSSELNVNALLLGDSALYLCASSLETGGPEKLFFGSGTQLSVL.

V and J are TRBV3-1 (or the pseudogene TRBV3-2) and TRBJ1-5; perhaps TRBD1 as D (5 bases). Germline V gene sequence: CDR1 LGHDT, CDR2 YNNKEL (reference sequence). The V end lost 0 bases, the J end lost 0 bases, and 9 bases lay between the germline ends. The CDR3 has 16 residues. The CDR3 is CASSQDDSNSNQPQHF. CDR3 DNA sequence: TGTGCCAGCAGCCAAGACGACAGTAATAGCAATCAGCCCCAGCATTTT.

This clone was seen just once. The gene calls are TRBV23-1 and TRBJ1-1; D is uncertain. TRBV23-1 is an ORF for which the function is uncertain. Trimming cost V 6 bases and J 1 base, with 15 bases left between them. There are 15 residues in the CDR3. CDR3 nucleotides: TGCGCCAGCAGCCGAGGGCAGGAGGAGAACACTGAAGCTTTCTTT. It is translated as CASSRGQEENTEAFF.

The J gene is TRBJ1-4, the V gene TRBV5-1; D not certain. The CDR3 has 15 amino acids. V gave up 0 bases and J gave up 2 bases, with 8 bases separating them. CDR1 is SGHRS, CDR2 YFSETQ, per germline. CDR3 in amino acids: CASSLDGLTNEKLFF. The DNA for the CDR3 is TGCGCCAGCAGCTTGGATGGCCTCACTAATGAAAAACTGTTTTTT.